Following are 27 T cell receptor beta chains from one sample sequenced in a study of Graves' ophthalmopathy and Graves' hyperthyroidism. Scientists amplified the TCR beta CDR3 regions from RNA transcripts. HTBI primers were employed in first-round RT-PCR, then a second-round multiplex PCR followed. Each CDR3 protein gets one entry after TCRdb re-called the multiplex PCR reads with MiXCR. This sample yields about 340,000 distinct CDR3 sequences, of which under 20% are seen a single time; 12% belongs to the top ten. The sample consisted of peripheral blood. All receptors derive from an adult man with Graves' ophthalmopathy.

This clonotype was counted at least ten times. The chain carries TRBV29-1 and TRBJ2-2; TRBD2 matches at 13 bases. Germline values: CDR1 SQVTM, CDR2 ANQGSEA. V shed 6 bases, J shed 5 bases, and the junction held 9 bases outside the gene matches. This CDR3 has 16 amino acids. This chain's CDR3 is CSVGWTSGSGTGELFF. Written as DNA, the CDR3 is TGCAGCGTCGGATGGACTAGCGGGAGCGGTACCGGGGAGCTGTTTTTT.

This clonotype was counted at least ten times. V gene TRBV30 combines with J gene TRBJ2-5; TRBD1 aligns across 8 bases. Germline V CDR1 and CDR2: GTSNPN, SVGIG (reference sequence). This CDR3 is built from 13 residues. J gave up 4 bases and V 6 bases, and 7 bases lay outside the gene matches. The CDR3 reads CACDRGPIETQYF. In DNA form, the CDR3 reads TGTGCCTGCGACAGGGGTCCCATAGAGACCCAGTACTTC.

This clonotype was recorded many times. The V gene is TRBV12-3 or TRBV12-4, the J gene TRBJ2-3, with TRBD2 matching 11 bases. This CDR3 region has 16 residues. The V gene end was trimmed by 3 bases and the J gene end by 2 bases; junction bases not matched to a gene: 4. CDR3 in DNA: TGTGCCAGCAGTTTTTCGACTAGCGGGGCCACAGATACGCAGTATTTT. Translating it yields CASSFSTSGATDTQYF.

This clonotype was counted only a few times. The junction departs from the called germline gene at one end, perhaps through a read error. This chain joins TRBV5-7 and TRBJ1-2; D unresolved. TRBV5-7 is annotated as an ORF whose role is uncertain. The CDR3 has 14 amino acids. CDR3 nucleotide sequence: TGTGCCAGCAGCGAGGGCAGAGTCCTATGTGGCTGCACCTTC. As protein: CASSEGRVLCGCTF.

This clonotype was found many times. The V gene is TRBV28, the J gene TRBJ1-6; 7 bases are a match to TRBD1. Germline V CDR1 and CDR2: MDHEN, SYDVKM. J lost 7 bases, V lost 4 bases, and 7 bases had no gene match. This CDR3 has 15 residues. The CDR3 region is CASSYQQGQNSPLHF. In DNA form, the CDR3 reads TGTGCCAGCAGTTATCAACAGGGGCAAAATTCACCCCTCCACTTT.

V gene TRBV12-3 or TRBV12-4 combines with J gene TRBJ1-5; a weak D match, TRBD1 (5 bases). Deletions cut 3 bases from V and 5 bases from J, with 14 bases between. CDR3 size: 15 residues. The chain's CDR3 is CASSLSSGLYQPQHF. As DNA, the CDR3 is TGTGCCAGCAGTTTGAGTTCAGGGCTCTATCAGCCCCAGCATTTT.

This clonotype was counted at least ten times. This CDR3 is CASSQSSLLNYGYTF. CDR3 coding DNA: TGTGCCAGCAGTCAGTCGTCGCTGTTGAACTATGGCTACACCTTC. The chain uses TRBV27 and TRBJ1-2; no definite D call. The V end was cut by 5 bases, the J end by 2 bases, with 15 bases between. CDR1 and CDR2 from the germline V gene are MNHEY and SMNVEV (reference sequence). CDR3 length: 15 amino acids.

This clonotype was found once. The chain uses TRBV6-5 and TRBJ2-7; D may be TRBD2 (6 bases). CDR1 MNHEY and CDR2 SVGAGI come from the germline V gene. The V gene lost 4 bases and the J gene lost 5 bases, with 12 bases spanning the gap. This CDR3 contains 13 residues. CDR3 sequence (DNA): TGTGCCAGCAGTTCGGGACTGCCGAACGAGCAGTACTTC. Its protein is CASSSGLPNEQYF.

This clonotype appeared many times. The V and J genes are TRBV2 and TRBJ1-1, with TRBD1 identical over 11 bases. The CDR3 sequence is 13 residues long. J was trimmed by 4 bases and V by 6 bases; bases with no gene match: 1. Germline values: CDR1 SNHLY, CDR2 FYNNEI. The CDR3 protein is CASSGTGGTEAFF. Here the CDR3 DNA reads TGTGCCAGCAGCGGGACAGGGGGCACTGAAGCTTTCTTT. Together with reference TRBV2 and TRBJ1-1, the CDR3 gives the full variable domain: EPEVTQTPSHQVTQMGQEVILRCVPISNHLYFYWYRQILGQKVEFLVSFYNNEISEKSEIFDDQFSVERPDGSNFTLKIRSTKLEDSAMYFCASSGTGGTEAFFGQGTRLTVV.

The J gene is TRBJ1-2, the V gene TRBV20-1, with D possibly matching TRBD1 (6 bases). The ends were cut back, 4 bases at V and 4 bases at J, with 19 bases in the middle. Per germline, CDR1 DFQATT and CDR2 SNEGSKA (reference sequence). The CDR3 contains 15 residues. The CDR3 region has the DNA TGCAGTGCTATAATCCAGGGGACCGAATCCTATGGCTACACCTTC. This encodes CSAIIQGTESYGYTF.

This clonotype appeared many times. This chain links TRBV9 with TRBJ1-1, with 7 bases aligning to TRBD1. From germline, CDR1 is SGDLS and CDR2 YYNGEE. The CDR3 consists of 14 residues. Trimming at V came to 3 bases and at J to 3 bases, leaving 5 bases not matched to a gene. The CDR3 sequence is CASSATGLDTEAFF. The CDR3 region has the DNA TGTGCCAGCAGCGCGACAGGGTTGGACACTGAAGCTTTCTTT.

The chain couples TRBV11-2 to TRBJ1-1, with D unresolved. Germline V gene lookup returns CDR1 SGHAT and CDR2 FQNNGV. This CDR3 contains 13 residues. Trimming cost V 6 bases and J 8 bases, with 16 bases left between them. The CDR3 DNA reads TGTGCCAGCAGTTACCGCACACAGACCGAAGCTTTCTTT. Its translation is CASSYRTQTEAFF.

This clonotype came up many times. The chain has TRBV12-3 or TRBV12-4 and TRBJ1-2; possible D gene TRBD1, 6 bases. The CDR3 runs to 13 residues. Trimming pared 6 bases from V and 3 bases from J, leaving 11 bases between. The CDR3 DNA reads as TGTGCCAGCAGCGTGACAGGAGACTATGGCTACACCTTC. This translates into CASSVTGDYGYTF.

This clonotype has at least ten counts. The chain is built from TRBV11-2 and TRBJ2-5; 12 bases are a match to TRBD2. The germline CDR1 and CDR2 sequences are SGHAT and FQNNGV. The CDR3 extends over 18 amino acids. J was trimmed by 0 bases and V by 4 bases; bases with no gene match: 9. The CDR3 loop reads CASSSRDWTSGNQETQYF. Here the CDR3 DNA reads TGTGCCAGCAGCTCGAGAGACTGGACTAGCGGGAACCAAGAGACCCAGTACTTC.

The V gene is TRBV3-1, the J gene TRBJ2-7, with 10 bases aligning to TRBD2. V lost 7 bases, J lost 3 bases, and 3 bases stayed unmatched. CDR1 and CDR2 from the germline V gene are LGHDT and YNNKEL (reference sequence). This CDR3 region has 13 residues. The CDR3 reads CASKLAGHYEQYF. CDR3 nucleotides: TGTGCCAGCAAACTAGCGGGACACTACGAGCAGTACTTC.

The table lists this clonotype with a count of one. J is TRBJ2-5 and V is TRBV24-1; no definite D call. The length of the CDR3 is 14 residues. Per the germline V gene, CDR1 is KGHDR and CDR2 is SFDVKD. V was pared by 3 bases and J by 2 bases, with 9 bases between. The CDR3 DNA sequence: TGTGCCACCAGTGATGCAGCGAAACAAGAGACCCAGTACTTC. Translating it yields CATSDAAKQETQYF.

This clonotype occurred many times. At one boundary the junction diverges from the germline segment, which might be a read error. Here the CDR3 DNA reads TGCAGCGTGGAAGAGGGACAGGCGGTCCAAGAGACCCAGTACTTC. Its translation is CSVEEGQAVQETQYF. This chain connects TRBV29-1 to TRBJ2-5, with TRBD1 matching over 8 bases. The length of the CDR3 is 15 residues. Germline V gene sequence: CDR1 SQVTM, CDR2 ANQGSEA.

A few counts support this clonotype. The J gene is TRBJ1-5, the V gene TRBV12-3 or TRBV12-4; no clear D gene. The CDR3 has 14 amino acids. The V end was cut by 6 bases, the J end by 2 bases, with 11 bases between. The CDR3 loop reads CASRTGDRNQPQHF. CDR3 coding DNA: TGTGCCAGCAGGACGGGAGATCGCAATCAGCCCCAGCATTTT.

The table lists this clonotype with a count of one. V and J are TRBV6-2 or TRBV6-3 and TRBJ1-6; D may be TRBD1 (6 bases). The germline V gene has CDR1 MNHEY and CDR2 SVGEGT. The CDR3 totals 18 residues. V lost 5 bases and J 1 base, leaving 18 bases between the germline ends. CDR3 nucleotides: TGTGCCAGCAGTACCCGAAATGTCACAGGGTCCTATAATTCACCCCTCCACTTT. It encodes CASSTRNVTGSYNSPLHF.

This clonotype came up many times. This chain connects TRBV28 to TRBJ1-1; perhaps TRBD1 as D (5 bases). The V end was cut by 6 bases, the J end by 2 bases, with 19 bases between. CDR3 length: 16 residues. Germline V gene lookup returns CDR1 MDHEN and CDR2 SYDVKM. Written as DNA, the CDR3 is TGTGCCAGCAGCAAAGCAGGGATTACGACTAACACTGAAGCTTTCTTT. This gives the protein CASSKAGITTNTEAFF.

This chain connects TRBV12-3 or TRBV12-4 to TRBJ1-5; 7 bases are shared with TRBD1. Germline trimming cut 7 bases from V and 0 bases from J; bases unmatched to any gene: 6. The CDR3 extends over 15 amino acids. The CDR3 DNA is TGTGCCAGCACCTGGGACAGAACTAGCAATCAGCCCCAGCATTTT. It encodes CASTWDRTSNQPQHF.

This chain connects TRBV28 to TRBJ2-5, with TRBD1 matching over 9 bases. Trimming took 6 bases from V and 0 from J; bases not matched to a gene: 8. Germline loops: CDR1 MDHEN, CDR2 SYDVKM. CDR3 length equals 16 residues. CDR3 sequence (DNA): TGTGCCAGCAGCTCATCCGGGACAGGGTACCAAGAGACCCAGTACTTC. The encoded protein is CASSSSGTGYQETQYF.

The table lists this clonotype with a few counts. A single base separates this from a much larger clone, so it may be a read error. This chain links TRBV28 with TRBJ2-4, with 8 bases identical to TRBD1. The CDR3 runs 13 residues. Germline CDR1 MDHEN, CDR2 SYDVKM. CDR3 sequence: CASSRQGPNIQHF. The CDR3 coding sequence is TGTGCCAGCAGTCGACAGGGGCCAAACATTCAGCACTTC.

This clonotype was seen only a few times. This sequence joins TRBV6-1 and TRBJ2-2; D gene ambiguous. The CDR3 is 11 residues long. Trimming removed 7 bases at V and 5 bases at J, with 5 bases between. Germline lookup yields CDR1 MNHNS and CDR2 SASEGT. The CDR3 spells CASKNTGELFF. Here the CDR3 DNA reads TGTGCCAGCAAAAATACCGGGGAGCTGTTTTTT.

In the case of this clonotype: This clone may be a read error of a much larger clone one base away. The chain is built from TRBV6-5 and TRBJ2-2; D may match TRBD1 or TRBD2 (5 bases each). There are 16 residues in the CDR3. Germline CDR1 and CDR2: MNHEY and SVGAGI. The CDR3 is CAISYRPGRNTGELFF. The CDR3 bases are TGTGCCATCAGTTACCGTCCAGGGAGGAACACCGGGGAGCTGTTTTTT.

This clonotype was seen at least ten times. The rearrangement uses TRBV20-1 and TRBJ2-7, with TRBD2 matching over 8 bases. This CDR3 has 15 amino acids. The germline V gene has CDR1 DFQATT and CDR2 SNEGSKA (reference sequence). The junction had 7 bases not matched to a gene; V was cut back by 1 base and J by 2 bases. The CDR3, as DNA: TGCAGTGCTAGAGGTGTAGCGGGACGAACCTACGAGCAGTACTTC. Amino acids: CSARGVAGRTYEQYF.

The chain links TRBV6-4 to TRBJ2-7; TRBD2 might be the D (5 bases). Germline V gene sequence: CDR1 MRHNA, CDR2 SNTAGT. V was trimmed by 7 bases and J by 6 bases, leaving 16 bases between them. The length of the CDR3 is 13 residues. The CDR3 sequence is CASKSRAMGEQYF. As DNA, the CDR3 is TGTGCCAGCAAGTCGCGGGCCATGGGCGAGCAGTACTTC.